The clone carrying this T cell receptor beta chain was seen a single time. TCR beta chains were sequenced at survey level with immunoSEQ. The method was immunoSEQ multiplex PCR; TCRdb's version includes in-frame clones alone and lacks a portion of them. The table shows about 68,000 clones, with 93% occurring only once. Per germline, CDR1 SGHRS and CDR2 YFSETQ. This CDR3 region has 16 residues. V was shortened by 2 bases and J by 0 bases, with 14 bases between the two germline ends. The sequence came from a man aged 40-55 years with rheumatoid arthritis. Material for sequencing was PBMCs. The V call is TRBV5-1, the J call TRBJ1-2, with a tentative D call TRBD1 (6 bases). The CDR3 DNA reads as TGCGCCAGCAGCTTAGGACCAGGGGAAGCTAACTATGGCTACACCTTC. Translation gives CASSLGPGEANYGYTF.